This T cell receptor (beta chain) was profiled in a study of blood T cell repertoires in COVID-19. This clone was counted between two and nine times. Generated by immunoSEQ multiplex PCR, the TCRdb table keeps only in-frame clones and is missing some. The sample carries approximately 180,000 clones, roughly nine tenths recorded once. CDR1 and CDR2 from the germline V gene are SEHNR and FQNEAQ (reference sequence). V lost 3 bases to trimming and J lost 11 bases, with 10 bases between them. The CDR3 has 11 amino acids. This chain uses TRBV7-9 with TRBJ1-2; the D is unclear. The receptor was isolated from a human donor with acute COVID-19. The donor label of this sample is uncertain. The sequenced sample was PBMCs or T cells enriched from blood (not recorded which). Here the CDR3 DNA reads TGTGCCAGCAGCTTCGGGCGGGATTACACCTTC. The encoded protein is CASSFGRDYTF.